This T cell receptor beta chain comes out of a study of regulatory T cells (dated by TCRdb to the late 2010s). Turning to the overall study: T-cell receptor beta repertoires of sorted regulatory, conventional CD4+ and CD8+ T cells were compared between CD3G-deficient patients and healthy controls. On the study overall, not on this receptor specifically: In patients, repertoires had restricted unique TRB V-J pairs and skewed V and J gene usage, with regulatory T cells showing the most marked changes. Compared with control CD8+ cells, CD8+ T cells derived from patients showed a nonsignificant trend toward reduced Shannon entropy.

All CD3G-deficient patients had evidence of autoimmunity, which was more severe in two of the patients. Patients ranged from 2 to 39 years of age at testing and had reduced naive and increased memory CD4+ and CD8+ T-cell proportions. About six individuals with CD3G deficiency were included in the patient group. Patient samples and clinical data were obtained from an international physician network spanning the United States, Europe and Asia. Ficoll density separation was used to isolate peripheral blood mononuclear cells. A FACSAria cell sorter was used to isolate CD3+ CD8+ CD4- T cells. For the multiplex PCR, 52 forward TRBV primers and 13 reverse TRBJ primers were used, and amplification bias was corrected with both assay-based and computational methods. Rearranged TRB loci were amplified from genomic DNA by multiplex PCR within the immunoSEQ assay. An Illumina HiSeq platform was used to sequence the TRB amplicons. As for the original processing: Raw sequences were error-filtered and aligned to reference gene sequences by custom algorithms, then analyzed with the immunoSEQ online tools. The frequencies of productive and nonproductive TRB rearrangements were evaluated among unique sequences as well as among total sequences. The likelihood of self-reactivity was estimated by examining two features, hydrophobicity and amino acid composition, of TRB CDR3 positions 6 and 7. For group comparisons, t tests, Mann-Whitney tests or two-way ANOVA were performed in Prism software. TCRdb retrieved this table from immuneACCESS and kept in-frame rearrangements only. Not all clones are present; in checked studies, unresolved V genes account for under half, and no reason is known for the remainder. V, J and clone size reflect that table, while D and trimming were determined from the DNA. The sample table shows 17,000 or so clones, and approximately 92% are seen once. The leading ten clones occupy roughly a third of the sample.

Comment on this clone: Its antigen remains undetermined. No base quality information exists; no much larger clone differs at one position.

The CDR3 sequence holds 16 residues, the cysteine and phenylalanine included. The CDR3 DNA has 48 bases and is translated from base 1. V is shortened by 4 bases, J by 0 bases, and the region joining them spans 10 bases. Sequences MNHEY (CDR1) and SVGAGI (CDR2) are obtained from the germline V gene. Rearrangement joined TRBV6-5 to TRBJ2-6; too little of a D gene remains to name it. Sequenced: CD8+ T cells sorted from blood. The TCR was taken from a person aged 18-30 years with CD3G deficiency. CDR3 region: CASSWTVSSGANVLTF. In nucleotide form, the sequence is TGTGCCAGCAGTTGGACGGTTTCCTCTGGGGCCAACGTCCTGACTTTC.